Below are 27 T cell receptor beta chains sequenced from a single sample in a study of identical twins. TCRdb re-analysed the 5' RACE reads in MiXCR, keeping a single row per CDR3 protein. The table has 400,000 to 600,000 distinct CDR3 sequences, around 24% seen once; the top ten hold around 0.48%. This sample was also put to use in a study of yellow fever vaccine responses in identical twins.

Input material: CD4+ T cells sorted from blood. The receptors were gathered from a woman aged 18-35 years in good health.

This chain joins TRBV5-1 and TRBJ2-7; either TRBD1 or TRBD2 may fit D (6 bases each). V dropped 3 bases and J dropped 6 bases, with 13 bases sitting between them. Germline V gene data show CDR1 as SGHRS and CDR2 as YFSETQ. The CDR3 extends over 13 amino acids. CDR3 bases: TGCGCCAGCAGCTGGAGGGGGGAGCCCGAGCAGTACGTC. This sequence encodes CASSWRGEPEQYV.

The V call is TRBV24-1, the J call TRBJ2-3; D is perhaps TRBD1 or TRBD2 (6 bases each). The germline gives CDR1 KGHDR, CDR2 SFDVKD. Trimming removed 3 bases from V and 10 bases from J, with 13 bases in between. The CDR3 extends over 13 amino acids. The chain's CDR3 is CATSDGGTQAQYF. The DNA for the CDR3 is TGTGCCACCAGTGATGGAGGGACACAAGCGCAGTATTTT.

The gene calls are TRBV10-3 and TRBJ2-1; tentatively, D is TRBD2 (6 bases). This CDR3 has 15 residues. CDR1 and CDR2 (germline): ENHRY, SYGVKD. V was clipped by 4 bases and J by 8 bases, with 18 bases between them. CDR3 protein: CAISGRAGISDEQFF. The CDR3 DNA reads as TGTGCCATCAGTGGCAGGGCGGGAATTTCGGATGAGCAGTTCTTC.

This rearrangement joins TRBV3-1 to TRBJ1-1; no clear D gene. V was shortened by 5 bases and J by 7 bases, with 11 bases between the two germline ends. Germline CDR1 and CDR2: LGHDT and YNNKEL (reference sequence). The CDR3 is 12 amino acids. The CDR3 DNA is TGTGCCAGCAGCTGGAACGGTTTTGAAGCTTTCTTT. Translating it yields CASSWNGFEAFF. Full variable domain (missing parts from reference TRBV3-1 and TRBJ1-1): DTAVSQTPKYLVTQMGNDKSIKCEQNLGHDTMYWYKQDSKKFLKIMFSYNNKELIINETVPNRFSPKSPDKAHLNLHINSLELGDSAVYFCASSWNGFEAFFGQGTRLTVV.

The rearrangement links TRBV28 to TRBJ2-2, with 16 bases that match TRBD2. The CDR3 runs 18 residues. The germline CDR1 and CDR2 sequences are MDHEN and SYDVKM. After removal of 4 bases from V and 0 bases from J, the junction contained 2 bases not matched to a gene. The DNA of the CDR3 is TGTGCCAGCAGTTCTGGGACTAGCGGGGGGGCGAACACCGGGGAGCTGTTTTTT. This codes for CASSSGTSGGANTGELFF. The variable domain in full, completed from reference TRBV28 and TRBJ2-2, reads DVKVTQSSRYLVKRTGEKVFLECVQDMDHENMFWYRQDPGLGLRLIYFSYDVKMKEKGDIPEGYSVSREKKERFSLILESASTNQTSMYLCASSSGTSGGANTGELFFGEGSRLTVL.

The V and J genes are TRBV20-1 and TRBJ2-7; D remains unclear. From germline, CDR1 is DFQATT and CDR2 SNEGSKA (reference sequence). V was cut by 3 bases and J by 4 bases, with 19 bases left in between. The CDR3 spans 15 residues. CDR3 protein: CSASNRLSQPYEQYV. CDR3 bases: TGCAGTGCTAGTAACCGACTCAGCCAACCTTACGAGCAGTACGTC.

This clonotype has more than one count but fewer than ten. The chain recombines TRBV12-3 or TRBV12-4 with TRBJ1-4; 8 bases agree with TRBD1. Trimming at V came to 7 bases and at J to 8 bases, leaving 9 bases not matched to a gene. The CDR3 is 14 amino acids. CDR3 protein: CASTADRVREKLFF. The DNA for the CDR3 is TGTGCCAGCACCGCGGACAGGGTCAGGGAAAAACTGTTTTTT.

CDR3 residues: CASSIYHRGLAGGVGGELFF. For the CDR3, the DNA is TGTGCCAGCAGTATCTACCACCGGGGACTAGCGGGGGGTGTCGGCGGGGAGCTGTTTTTT. The gene calls are TRBV27 and TRBJ2-2; 15 bases line up with TRBD2. This CDR3 is built from 20 residues. The trim removed 5 bases at V and 7 bases at J, leaving 17 bases unmatched. Germline V gene data show CDR1 as MNHEY and CDR2 as SMNVEV (reference sequence).

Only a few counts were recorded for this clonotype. Here the CDR3 reads CSASSPVGPAQPQHF. The CDR3 region has the DNA TGCAGTGCTAGCTCCCCCGTGGGGCCGGCTCAGCCCCAGCATTTT. V usage is TRBV20-1 and J usage is TRBJ1-5, with TRBD1 as a possible D gene (5 bases). The V gene lost 3 bases and the J gene lost 6 bases, with 18 bases spanning the gap. CDR3 size: 15 residues. Germline V gives CDR1 DFQATT, CDR2 SNEGSKA (reference sequence).

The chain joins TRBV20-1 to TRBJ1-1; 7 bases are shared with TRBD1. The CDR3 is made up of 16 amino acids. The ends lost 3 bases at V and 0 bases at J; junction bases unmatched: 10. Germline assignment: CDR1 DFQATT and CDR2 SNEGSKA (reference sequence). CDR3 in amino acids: CSARKGTAFMNTEAFF. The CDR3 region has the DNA TGCAGTGCTAGGAAGGGGACAGCCTTTATGAACACTGAAGCTTTCTTT.

The CDR3 is CASSLNGGNQPQHF. The CDR3 DNA follows: TGTGCCAGCAGCCTAAACGGGGGGAATCAGCCCCAGCATTTT. The chain carries TRBV12-3 or TRBV12-4 and TRBJ1-5; D may be TRBD1 (5 bases). This CDR3 comprises 14 residues. Trimming stripped 6 bases from V and 4 bases from J, with 13 bases between.

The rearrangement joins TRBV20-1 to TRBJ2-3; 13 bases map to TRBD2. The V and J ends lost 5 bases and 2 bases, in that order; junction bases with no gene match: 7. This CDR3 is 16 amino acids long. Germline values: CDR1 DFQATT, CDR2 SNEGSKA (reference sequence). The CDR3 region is CSAPRTSGSSTDTQYF. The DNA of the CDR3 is TGCAGTGCTCCCCGGACTAGCGGGAGCTCCACAGATACGCAGTATTTT.

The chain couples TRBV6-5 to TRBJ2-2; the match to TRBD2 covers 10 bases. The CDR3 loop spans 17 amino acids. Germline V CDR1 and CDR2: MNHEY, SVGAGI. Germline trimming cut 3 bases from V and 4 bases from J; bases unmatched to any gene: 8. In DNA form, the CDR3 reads TGTGCCAGCAGTTATTCTAGCGGGAGAATCCTCACCGGGGAGCTGTTTTTT. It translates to CASSYSSGRILTGELFF.

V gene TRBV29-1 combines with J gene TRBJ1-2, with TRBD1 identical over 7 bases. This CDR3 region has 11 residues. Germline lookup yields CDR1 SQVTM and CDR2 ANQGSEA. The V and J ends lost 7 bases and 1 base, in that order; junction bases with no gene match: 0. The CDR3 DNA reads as TGCAGCGGACAGGGTAACTATGGCTACACCTTC. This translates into CSGQGNYGYTF.

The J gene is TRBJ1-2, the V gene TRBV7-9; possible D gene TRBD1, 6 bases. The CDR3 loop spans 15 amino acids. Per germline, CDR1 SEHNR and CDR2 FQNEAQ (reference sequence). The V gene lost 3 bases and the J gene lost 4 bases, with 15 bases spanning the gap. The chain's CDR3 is CASSFPGAIVYGYTF. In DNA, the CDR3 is TGTGCCAGCAGCTTCCCAGGGGCGATAGTCTATGGCTACACCTTC.

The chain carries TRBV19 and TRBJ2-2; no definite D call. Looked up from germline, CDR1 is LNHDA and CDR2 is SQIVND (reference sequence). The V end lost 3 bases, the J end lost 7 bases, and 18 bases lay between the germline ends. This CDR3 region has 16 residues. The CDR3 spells CASSMVGARLHGELFF. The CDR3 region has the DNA TGTGCCAGTAGTATGGTTGGCGCGCGACTCCACGGGGAGCTGTTTTTT. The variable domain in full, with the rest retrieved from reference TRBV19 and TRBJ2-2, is DGGITQSPKYLFRKEGQNVTLSCEQNLNHDAMYWYRQDPGQGLRLIYYSQIVNDFQKGDIAEGYSVSREKKESFPLTVTSAQKNPTAFYLCASSMVGARLHGELFFGEGSRLTVL.

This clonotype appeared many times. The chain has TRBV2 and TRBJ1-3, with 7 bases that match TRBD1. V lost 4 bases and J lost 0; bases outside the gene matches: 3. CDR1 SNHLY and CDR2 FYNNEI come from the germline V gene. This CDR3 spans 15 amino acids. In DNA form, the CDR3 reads TGTGCCAGCAGTGTGGGACAGCACTCTGGAAACACCATATATTTT. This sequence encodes CASSVGQHSGNTIYF.

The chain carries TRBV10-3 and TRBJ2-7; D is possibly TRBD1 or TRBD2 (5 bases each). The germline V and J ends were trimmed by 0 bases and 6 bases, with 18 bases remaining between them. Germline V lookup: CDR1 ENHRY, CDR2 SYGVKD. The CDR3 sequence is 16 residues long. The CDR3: CAISESLLGVLSEQYF. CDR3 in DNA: TGTGCCATCAGTGAGTCTTTGTTGGGGGTCCTAAGCGAGCAGTACTTC.

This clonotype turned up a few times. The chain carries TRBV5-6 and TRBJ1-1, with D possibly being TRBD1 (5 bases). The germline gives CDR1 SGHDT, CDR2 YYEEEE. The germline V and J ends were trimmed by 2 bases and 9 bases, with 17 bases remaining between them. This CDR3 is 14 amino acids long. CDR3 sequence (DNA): TGTGCCAGCAGCTTCAATCAGGGCGCAACAAAAGCTTTCTTT. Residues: CASSFNQGATKAFF.

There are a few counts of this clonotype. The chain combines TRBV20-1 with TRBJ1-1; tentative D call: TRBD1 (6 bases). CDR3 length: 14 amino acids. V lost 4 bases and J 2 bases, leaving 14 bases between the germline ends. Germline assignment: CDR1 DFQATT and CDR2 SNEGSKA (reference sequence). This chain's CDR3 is CSATLRGGNTEAFF. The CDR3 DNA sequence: TGCAGTGCTACCCTGAGGGGGGGTAACACTGAAGCTTTCTTT.

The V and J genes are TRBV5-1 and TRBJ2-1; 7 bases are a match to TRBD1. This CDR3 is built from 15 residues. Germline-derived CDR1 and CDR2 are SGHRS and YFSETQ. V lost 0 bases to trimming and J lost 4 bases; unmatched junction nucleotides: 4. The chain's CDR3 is CASSLGQGKYNEQFF. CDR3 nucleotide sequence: TGCGCCAGCAGCTTGGGACAGGGAAAATACAATGAGCAGTTCTTC.

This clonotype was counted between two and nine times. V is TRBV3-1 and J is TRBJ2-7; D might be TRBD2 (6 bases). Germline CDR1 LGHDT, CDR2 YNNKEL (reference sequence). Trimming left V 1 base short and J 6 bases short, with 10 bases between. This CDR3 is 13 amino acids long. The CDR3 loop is CASSQAGVVEQYF. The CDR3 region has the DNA TGTGCCAGCAGCCAAGCGGGAGTAGTCGAGCAGTACTTC.

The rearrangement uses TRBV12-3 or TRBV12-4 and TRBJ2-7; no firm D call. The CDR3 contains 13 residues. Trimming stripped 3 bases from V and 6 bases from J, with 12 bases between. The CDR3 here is CASSFSVTVEQYF. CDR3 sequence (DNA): TGTGCCAGCAGTTTTTCCGTGACCGTCGAGCAGTACTTC.

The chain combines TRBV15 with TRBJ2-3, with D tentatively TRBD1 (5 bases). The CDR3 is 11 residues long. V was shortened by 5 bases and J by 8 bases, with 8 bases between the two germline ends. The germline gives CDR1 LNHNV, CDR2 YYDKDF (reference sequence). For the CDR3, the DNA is TGTGCCACCAGCCAGGGTGGTACGCAGTATTTT. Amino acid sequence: CATSQGGTQYF.

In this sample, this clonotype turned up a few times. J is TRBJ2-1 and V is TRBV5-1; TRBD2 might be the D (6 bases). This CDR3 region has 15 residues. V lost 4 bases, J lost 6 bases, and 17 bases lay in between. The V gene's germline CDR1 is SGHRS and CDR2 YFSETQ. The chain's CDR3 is CASSNGGRGGNEQFF. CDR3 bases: TGCGCCAGCAGCAACGGGGGAAGGGGCGGCAATGAGCAGTTCTTC.

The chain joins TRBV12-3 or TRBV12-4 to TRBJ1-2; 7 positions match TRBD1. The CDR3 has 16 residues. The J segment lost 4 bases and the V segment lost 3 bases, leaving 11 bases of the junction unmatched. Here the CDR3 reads CASSLFSGDRVYGYTF. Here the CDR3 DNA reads TGTGCCAGCAGTTTGTTTTCGGGAGACAGGGTCTATGGCTACACCTTC.

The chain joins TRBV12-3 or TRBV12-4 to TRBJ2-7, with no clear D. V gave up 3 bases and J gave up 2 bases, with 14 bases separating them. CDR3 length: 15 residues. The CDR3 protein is CASSFFRPNPYEQYV. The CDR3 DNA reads TGTGCCAGCAGTTTTTTTAGGCCGAACCCCTACGAGCAGTACGTC.